A single sample gave rise to the 5 T cell receptor beta chains below, sequenced in a study of shared T cell receptors in the human thymus. Repertoires were generated with immunoSEQ multiplex PCR, while TCRdb's copy carries only in-frame clones and drops some. The top ten hold over 0.008% of the sample, which has 650,000 to 950,000 clones, 80% to 90% seen once. This same sample was also taken into another study, of human thymus T cells.

Sequencing input: thymocytes. The receptors shown here come from a girl younger than two with a congenital heart defect.

The genes are TRBV12-5 and TRBJ2-2; a possible D gene is TRBD1 (6 bases). CDR1 is LGHNT, CDR2 FRNRAP, per germline. The CDR3 runs to 15 residues. V lost 3 bases, J lost 2 bases, and 10 bases lay in between. CDR3 residues: CASGLKGVNTGELFF. As DNA, the CDR3 is TGTGCTAGTGGTTTAAAGGGGGTAAACACCGGGGAGCTGTTTTTT. The full variable domain, with the rest looked up from reference TRBV12-5 and TRBJ2-2, is DARVTQTPRHKVTEMGQEVTMRCQPILGHNTVFWYRQTMMQGLELLAYFRNRAPLDDSGMPKDRFSAEMPDATLATLKIQPSEPRDSAVYFCASGLKGVNTGELFFGEGSRLTVL.

The genes are TRBV11-2 and TRBJ2-1, with D tentatively TRBD2 (6 bases). Germline CDR1 and CDR2: SGHAT and FQNNGV. Trimming removed 1 base from V and 0 bases from J, with 16 bases in between. The CDR3 length is 18 residues. CDR3 coding DNA: TGTGCCAGCAGCTTAGTAGTTAGCGGTCACAGCTCCTACAATGAGCAGTTCTTC. This gives the protein CASSLVVSGHSSYNEQFF.

In this sample, this clone turned up a few times. The genes are TRBV6-1 and TRBJ1-1, with 8 bases fitting TRBD1. The CDR3 has 14 residues. CDR1 and CDR2 from the germline V gene are MNHNS and SASEGT. V shed 3 bases, J shed 6 bases, and the junction held 6 bases outside the gene matches. CDR3 sequence: CASSEDRVSPEAFF. The CDR3 DNA reads TGTGCCAGCAGTGAGGACAGGGTGAGTCCTGAAGCTTTCTTT.

The V gene is TRBV27, the J gene TRBJ1-6; the match to TRBD1 covers 8 bases. Unmatched junction bases numbered 4, after V lost 6 bases and J lost 0 bases. CDR1 and CDR2 from the germline V gene are MNHEY and SMNVEV (reference sequence). The CDR3 length is 16 residues. This chain's CDR3 is CASSQGAGSYNSPLHF. For the CDR3, the DNA is TGTGCCAGCAGCCAGGGGGCGGGCTCCTATAATTCACCCCTCCACTTT.

The rearrangement uses TRBV7-9 and TRBJ1-1; the match to TRBD1 covers 9 bases. This CDR3 has 16 amino acids. Germline assignment: CDR1 SEHNR and CDR2 FQNEAQ (reference sequence). The junction had 12 bases not matched to a gene; V was cut back by 5 bases and J by 5 bases. In nucleotides, the CDR3 is TGTGCCAGCAGCCAGACCGGGACAGGGATAGGGACTGAAGCTTTCTTT. Translating gives CASSQTGTGIGTEAFF.